The present T cell receptor (beta chain) was sequenced within a study of cytotoxic CD8 clonotypes in ibrutinib-treated CLL. General study results and limits: Public clonotypes, found uncommonly, either contracted or stayed stable on treatment.

V dropped 0 bases and J dropped 11 bases, with 19 bases sitting between them. Germline-derived CDR1 and CDR2 are SGHDN and FVKESK. This CDR3 has 15 residues. In the case of this clone: Its antigen is undetermined.

Assay used: immunoSEQ multiplex PCR; TCRdb lists only in-frame clones, some missing. Seen here are 70,000 to 80,000 clones, over 80% observed once, and the top ten hold more than 35%. Roughly 2.1 micrograms of genomic DNA came from cryopreserved PBMCs for TCR beta libraries. The source was PBMCs, collected after 24 months of ibrutinib treatment. The V call is TRBV14, the J call TRBJ1-1; D possibly corresponds to TRBD1 (6 bases). The clonotype was recovered from a human donor with chronic lymphocytic leukemia. In DNA, the CDR3 is TGTGCCAGCAGCCAAGATGGCGGGACATCCCTATGGGCTTTCTTT. It specifies CASSQDGGTSLWAFF.